These 5 T cell receptor beta chains were all obtained from the same sample, sequenced in a study of CD8+ T cells in alopecia areata. Extraction and reverse transcription of RNA yielded cDNA as the sequencing template. Clones were read by immunoSEQ multiplex PCR, and TCRdb kept only the in-frame ones, dropping some. This repertoire shows about 190,000 clones, 59% found once; its top ten account for roughly 14%. This specimen was CD4+ T cells sorted from blood, taken at week 0. The receptors were gathered from a human donor with alopecia areata.

The rearrangement uses TRBV6-6 and TRBJ2-3; tentatively, D is TRBD1 or TRBD2 (5 bases each). V dropped 5 bases and J dropped 6 bases, with 9 bases sitting between them. CDR1 is MNHNY and CDR2 is SVGAGI in the germline V gene (reference sequence). This CDR3 is 12 amino acids long. The CDR3 sequence is CASSGTKDTQYF. Here the CDR3 DNA reads TGTGCCAGCAGTGGGACCAAGGATACGCAGTATTTT.

The V call is TRBV30, the J call TRBJ1-1; weak D call: TRBD1 (5 bases). The V end lost 2 bases, the J end lost 2 bases, and 12 bases lay between the germline ends. This CDR3 comprises 14 residues. Germline loops: CDR1 GTSNPN, CDR2 SVGIG (reference sequence). The CDR3 coding sequence is TGTGCCTGGAGTCCGGGACTAAGAAACACTGAAGCTTTCTTT. Encoded protein: CAWSPGLRNTEAFF.

This clone was seen a few times. V and J are TRBV19 and TRBJ1-5, with D possibly matching TRBD1 (6 bases). V dropped 5 bases and J dropped 7 bases, with 12 bases sitting between them. This CDR3 comprises 13 residues. Germline V lookup: CDR1 LNHDA, CDR2 SQIVND (reference sequence). The CDR3 sequence is CASSFGQLQPQHF. The CDR3 nucleotides read TGTGCCAGTAGTTTCGGACAGTTACAGCCCCAGCATTTT.

The chain employs TRBV27 and TRBJ1-2; no reliable D call. The CDR3 sequence is 15 residues long. With 2 bases removed from V and 0 bases from J, the gap between germline ends came to 10 bases. Per germline, CDR1 MNHEY and CDR2 SMNVEV (reference sequence). In DNA form, the CDR3 reads TGTGCCAGCAGTTTAGCCGGCGACCCTAACTATGGCTACACCTTC. It codes for CASSLAGDPNYGYTF.

This sequence joins TRBV11-2 and TRBJ1-1, with D hard to call. The CDR3 extends over 13 amino acids. CDR1 and CDR2 from the germline V gene are SGHAT and FQNNGV. Trimming cost V 1 base and J 2 bases, with 5 bases left between them. The CDR3 region has the DNA TGTGCCAGCAGCTTAGTCGCCAACACTGAAGCTTTCTTT. Its translation is CASSLVANTEAFF.